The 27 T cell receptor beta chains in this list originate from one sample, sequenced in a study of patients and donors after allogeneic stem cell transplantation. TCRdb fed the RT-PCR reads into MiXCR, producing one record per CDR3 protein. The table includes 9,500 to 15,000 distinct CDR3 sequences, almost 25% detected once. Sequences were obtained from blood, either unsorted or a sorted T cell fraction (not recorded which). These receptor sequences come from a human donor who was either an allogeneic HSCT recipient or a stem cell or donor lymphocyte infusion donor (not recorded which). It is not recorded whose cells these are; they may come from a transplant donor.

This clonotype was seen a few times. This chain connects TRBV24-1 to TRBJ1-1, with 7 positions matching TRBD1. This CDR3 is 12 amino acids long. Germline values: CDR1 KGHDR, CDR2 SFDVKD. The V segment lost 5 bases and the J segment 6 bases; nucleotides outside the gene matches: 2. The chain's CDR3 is CATSGQGPEAFF. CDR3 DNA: TGTGCCACCAGTGGACAGGGACCTGAAGCTTTCTTT.

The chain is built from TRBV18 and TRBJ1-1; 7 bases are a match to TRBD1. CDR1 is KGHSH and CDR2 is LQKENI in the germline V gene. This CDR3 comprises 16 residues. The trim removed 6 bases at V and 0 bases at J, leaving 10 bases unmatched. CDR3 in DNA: TGTGCCAGCTCTCGGACAGGCACTTACTTGAACACTGAAGCTTTCTTT. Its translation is CASSRTGTYLNTEAFF.

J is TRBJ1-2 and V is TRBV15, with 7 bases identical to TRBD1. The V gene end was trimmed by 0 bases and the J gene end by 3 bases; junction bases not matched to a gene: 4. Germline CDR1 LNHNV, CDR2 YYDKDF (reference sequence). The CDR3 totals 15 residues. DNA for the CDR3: TGTGCCACCAGCAGAGAAGGGGGCCCATACTATGGCTACACCTTC. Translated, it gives CATSREGGPYYGYTF.

CDR3 amino acids: CASSLRPFGRERFAGELFF. The DNA for the CDR3 is TGTGCCAGCAGCTTAAGGCCCTTCGGGCGGGAGCGGTTCGCCGGGGAGCTGTTTTTT. The chain combines TRBV7-2 with TRBJ2-2; 7 nucleotides match TRBD2. This CDR3 spans 19 amino acids. The germline V gene has CDR1 SGHTA and CDR2 FQGNSA. V dropped 2 bases and J dropped 6; count of bases not matched to a gene: 18. Full variable domain (rest looked up from reference TRBV7-2 and TRBJ2-2): GAGVSQSPSNKVTEKGKDVELRCDPISGHTALYWYRQSLGQGLEFLIYFQGNSAPDKSGLPSDRFSAERTGGSVSTLTIQRTQQEDSAVYLCASSLRPFGRERFAGELFFGEGSRLTVL.

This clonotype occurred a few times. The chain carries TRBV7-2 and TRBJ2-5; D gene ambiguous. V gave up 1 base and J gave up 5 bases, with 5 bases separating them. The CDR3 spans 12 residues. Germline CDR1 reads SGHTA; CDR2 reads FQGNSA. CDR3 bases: TGTGCCAGCAGCTTAGATTGGGAGACCCAGTACTTC. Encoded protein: CASSLDWETQYF.

As DNA, the CDR3 is TGTGCCAGCAGTTACTCACTCGAGCGGGAGAGGTACAATGAGCAGTTCTTC. Its protein product is CASSYSLERERYNEQFF. V and J are TRBV6-6 and TRBJ2-1; 8 bases are shared with TRBD2. The germline gives CDR1 MNHNY, CDR2 SVGAGI (reference sequence). J gave up 4 bases and V 0 bases, and 8 bases lay outside the gene matches. The CDR3 has 17 residues.

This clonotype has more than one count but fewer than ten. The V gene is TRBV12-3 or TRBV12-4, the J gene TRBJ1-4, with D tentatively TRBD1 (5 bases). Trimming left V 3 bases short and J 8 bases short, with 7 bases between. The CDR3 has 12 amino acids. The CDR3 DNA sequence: TGTGCCAGCAGTTTTGGGGGGGAAAAACTGTTTTTT. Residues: CASSFGGEKLFF.

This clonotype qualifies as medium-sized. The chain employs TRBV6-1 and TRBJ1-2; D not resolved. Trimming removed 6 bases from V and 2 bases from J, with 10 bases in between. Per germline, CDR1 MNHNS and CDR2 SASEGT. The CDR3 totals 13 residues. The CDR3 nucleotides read TGTGCCAGCAGCCCTACACAAAACTATGGCTACACCTTC. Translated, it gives CASSPTQNYGYTF.

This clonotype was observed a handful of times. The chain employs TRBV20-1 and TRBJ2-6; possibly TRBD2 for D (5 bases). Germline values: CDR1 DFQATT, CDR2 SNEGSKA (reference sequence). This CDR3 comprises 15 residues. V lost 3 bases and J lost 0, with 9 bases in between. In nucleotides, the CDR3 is TGCAGTGCTAGCGGGATTAGCTCTGGGGCCAACGTCCTGACTTTC. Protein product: CSASGISSGANVLTF.

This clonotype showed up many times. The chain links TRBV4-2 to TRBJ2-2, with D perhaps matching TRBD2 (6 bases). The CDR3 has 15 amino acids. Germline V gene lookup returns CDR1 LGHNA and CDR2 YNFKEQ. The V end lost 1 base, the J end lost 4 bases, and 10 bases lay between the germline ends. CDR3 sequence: CASSQGDSLTGELFF. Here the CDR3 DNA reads TGTGCCAGCAGCCAAGGGGACTCCCTCACCGGGGAGCTGTTTTTT.

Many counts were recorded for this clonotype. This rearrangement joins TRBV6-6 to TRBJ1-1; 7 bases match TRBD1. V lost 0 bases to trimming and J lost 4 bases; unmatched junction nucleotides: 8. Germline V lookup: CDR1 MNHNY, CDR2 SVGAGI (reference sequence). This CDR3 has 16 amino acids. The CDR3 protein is CASSYSKGAGGTEAFF. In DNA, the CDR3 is TGTGCCAGCAGTTACTCGAAAGGGGCAGGGGGCACTGAAGCTTTCTTT.

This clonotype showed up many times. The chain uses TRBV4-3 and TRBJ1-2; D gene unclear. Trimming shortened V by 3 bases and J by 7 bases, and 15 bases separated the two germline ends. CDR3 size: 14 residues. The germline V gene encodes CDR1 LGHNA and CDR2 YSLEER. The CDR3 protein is CASSHQGRGGGYTF. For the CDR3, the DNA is TGCGCCAGCAGCCACCAAGGCCGGGGAGGTGGCTACACCTTC.

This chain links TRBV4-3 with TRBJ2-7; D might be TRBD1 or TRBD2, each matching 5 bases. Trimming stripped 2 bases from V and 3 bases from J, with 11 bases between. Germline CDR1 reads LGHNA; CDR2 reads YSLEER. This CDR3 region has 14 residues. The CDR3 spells CASSQYRDHYEQYF. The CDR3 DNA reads TGCGCCAGCAGCCAATACCGGGACCACTACGAGCAGTACTTC.

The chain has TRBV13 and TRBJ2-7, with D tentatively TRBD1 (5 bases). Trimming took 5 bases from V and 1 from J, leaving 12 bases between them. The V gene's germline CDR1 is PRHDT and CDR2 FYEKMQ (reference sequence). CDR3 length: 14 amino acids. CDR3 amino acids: CASSPRTLSYEQYF. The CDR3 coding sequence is TGTGCCAGCAGCCCTAGGACACTTTCCTACGAGCAGTACTTC.

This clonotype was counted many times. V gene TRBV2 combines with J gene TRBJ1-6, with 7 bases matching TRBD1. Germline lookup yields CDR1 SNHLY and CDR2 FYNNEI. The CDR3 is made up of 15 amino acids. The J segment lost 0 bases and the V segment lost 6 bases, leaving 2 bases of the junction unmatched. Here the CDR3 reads CASRDRSSYNSPLHF. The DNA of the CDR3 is TGTGCCAGCAGGGACAGGAGCTCCTATAATTCACCCCTCCACTTT.

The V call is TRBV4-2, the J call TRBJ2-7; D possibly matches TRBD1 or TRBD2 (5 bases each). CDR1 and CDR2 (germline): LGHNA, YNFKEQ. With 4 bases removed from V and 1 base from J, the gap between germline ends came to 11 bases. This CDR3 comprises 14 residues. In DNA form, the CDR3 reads TGTGCCAGCAGCCCTGGTGGGGGATCCTACGAGCAGTACTTC. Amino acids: CASSPGGGSYEQYF.

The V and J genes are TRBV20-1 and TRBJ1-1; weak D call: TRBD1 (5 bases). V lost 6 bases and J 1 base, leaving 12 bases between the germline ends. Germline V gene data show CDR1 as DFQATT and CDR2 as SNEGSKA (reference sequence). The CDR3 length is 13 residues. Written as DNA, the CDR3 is TGCAGTGCCCGAGGGGCCGGGAACACTGAAGCTTTCTTT. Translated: CSARGAGNTEAFF.

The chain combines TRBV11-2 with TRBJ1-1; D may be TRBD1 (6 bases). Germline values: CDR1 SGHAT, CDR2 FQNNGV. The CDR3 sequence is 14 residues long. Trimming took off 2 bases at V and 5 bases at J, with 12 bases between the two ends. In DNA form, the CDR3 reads TGTGCCAGCAGCTTAAACGGGGGCAGGACTGAAGCTTTCTTT. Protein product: CASSLNGGRTEAFF.

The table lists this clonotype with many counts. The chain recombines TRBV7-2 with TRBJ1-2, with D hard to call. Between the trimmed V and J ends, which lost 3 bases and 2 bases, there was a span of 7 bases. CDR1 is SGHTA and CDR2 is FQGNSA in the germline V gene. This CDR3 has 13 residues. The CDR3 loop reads CASSLRRNYGYTF. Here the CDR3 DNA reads TGTGCCAGCAGCTTGCGGAGAAACTATGGCTACACCTTC.

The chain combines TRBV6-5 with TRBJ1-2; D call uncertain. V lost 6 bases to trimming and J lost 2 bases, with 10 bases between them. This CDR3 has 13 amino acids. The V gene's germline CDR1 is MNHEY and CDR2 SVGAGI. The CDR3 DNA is TGTGCCAGCAGCCTCACAGACAACTATGGCTACACCTTC. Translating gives CASSLTDNYGYTF.

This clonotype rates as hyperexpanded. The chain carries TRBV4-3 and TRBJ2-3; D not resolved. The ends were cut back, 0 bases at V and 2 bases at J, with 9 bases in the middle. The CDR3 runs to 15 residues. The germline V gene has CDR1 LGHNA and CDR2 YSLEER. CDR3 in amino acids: CASSQDGRFTDTQYF. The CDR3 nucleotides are TGCGCCAGCAGCCAAGATGGAAGGTTCACAGATACGCAGTATTTT.

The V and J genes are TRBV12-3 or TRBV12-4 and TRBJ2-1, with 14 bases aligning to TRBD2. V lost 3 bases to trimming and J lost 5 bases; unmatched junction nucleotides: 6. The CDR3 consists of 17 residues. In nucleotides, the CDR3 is TGTGCCAGCAGTTTTCGACTAGCGGGAGGGCCGAACAATGAGCAGTTCTTC. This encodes CASSFRLAGGPNNEQFF.

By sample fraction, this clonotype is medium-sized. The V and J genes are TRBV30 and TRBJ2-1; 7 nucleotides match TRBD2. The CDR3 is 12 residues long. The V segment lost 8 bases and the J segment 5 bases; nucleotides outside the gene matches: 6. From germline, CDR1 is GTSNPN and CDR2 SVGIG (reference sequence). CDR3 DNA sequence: TGTGCCAGAGCGGGGAGAAACAATGAGCAGTTCTTC. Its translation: CARAGRNNEQFF.

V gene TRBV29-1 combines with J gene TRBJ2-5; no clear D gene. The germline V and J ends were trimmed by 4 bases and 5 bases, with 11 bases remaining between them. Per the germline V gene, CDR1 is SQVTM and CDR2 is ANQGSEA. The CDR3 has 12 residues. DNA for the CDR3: TGCAGCGTTGGAGGCGGTGGGGAGACCCAGTACTTC. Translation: CSVGGGGETQYF.

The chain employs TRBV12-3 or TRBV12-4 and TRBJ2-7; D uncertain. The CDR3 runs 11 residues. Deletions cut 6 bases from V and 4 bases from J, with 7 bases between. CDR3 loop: CASSPAYEQYF. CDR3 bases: TGTGCCAGCAGCCCCGCTTACGAGCAGTACTTC.

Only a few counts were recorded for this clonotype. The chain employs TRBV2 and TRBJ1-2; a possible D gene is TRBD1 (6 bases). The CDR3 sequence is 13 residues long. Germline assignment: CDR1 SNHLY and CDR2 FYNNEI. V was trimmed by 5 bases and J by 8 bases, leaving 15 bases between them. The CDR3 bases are TGTGCCAGCAGTCAAGACAGGAAGGGAGGCTACACCTTC. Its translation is CASSQDRKGGYTF.

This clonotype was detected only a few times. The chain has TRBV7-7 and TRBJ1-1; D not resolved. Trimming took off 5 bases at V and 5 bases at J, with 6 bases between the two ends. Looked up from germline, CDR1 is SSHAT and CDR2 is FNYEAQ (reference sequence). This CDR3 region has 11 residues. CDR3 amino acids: CASSPITEAFF. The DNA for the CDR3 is TGTGCCAGCAGCCCTATTACTGAAGCTTTCTTT. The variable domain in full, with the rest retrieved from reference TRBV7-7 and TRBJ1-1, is GAGVSQSPRYKVTKRGQDVTLRCDPISSHATLYWYQQALGQGPEFLTYFNYEAQPDKSGLPSDRFSAERPEGSISTLTIQRTEQRDSAMYRCASSPITEAFFGQGTRLTVV.